One sample yielded the 8 T cell receptor beta chains listed below, sequenced in a study of shared clonotypes between healthy human individuals. Repertoires were generated with immunoSEQ multiplex PCR, while TCRdb's copy carries only in-frame clones and drops some. The table shows roughly 1 million clones, with about 80% occurring only once. Sequenced sample: memory CD4+ T cells sorted from blood. Indicated subset: CD45RA-negative fraction. These receptors were taken from a man younger than 35 in good health.

The chain carries TRBV5-4 and TRBJ2-2, with D possibly matching TRBD2 (7 bases). This CDR3 spans 15 amino acids. Germline V gives CDR1 SGHNT, CDR2 YYREEE (reference sequence). The V gene lost 6 bases and the J gene lost 4 bases, with 16 bases spanning the gap. The CDR3: CASTAGGQGTGELFF. CDR3 coding DNA: TGTGCCAGCACCGCCGGGGGGCAGGGCACCGGGGAGCTGTTTTTT.

V and J are TRBV6-1 and TRBJ2-5, with D possibly TRBD1 on 6 matching bases. The better agreement between TRBJ2-7 and the DNA end casts doubt on the J call. The V gene's germline CDR1 is MNHNS and CDR2 SASEGT. The CDR3 has 12 amino acids. The CDR3 reads CASNREYYEQYF. The CDR3 region has the DNA TGTGCCAGTAACAGGGAATACTACGAGCAGTACTTC.

The rearrangement uses TRBV5-1 and TRBJ2-7; D remains unclear. Germline V gene sequence: CDR1 SGHRS, CDR2 YFSETQ. CDR3 length equals 13 residues. Trimming took 7 bases from V and 6 from J, leaving 17 bases between them. The CDR3 nucleotides read TGCGCCAGCTCCGAAGGGATAGCCGGCGAGCAGTACTTC. Translation gives CASSEGIAGEQYF. Based on the CDR3 plus reference TRBV5-1 and TRBJ2-7, the full variable domain is KAGVTQTPRYLIKTRGQQVTLSCSPISGHRSVSWYQQTPGQGLQFLFEYFSETQRNKGNFPGRFSGRQFSNSRSEMNVSTLELGDSALYLCASSEGIAGEQYFGPGTRLTVT.

This rearrangement joins TRBV29-1 to TRBJ2-5, with a tentative D call TRBD2 (6 bases). The CDR3 extends over 14 amino acids. The V gene lost 3 bases and the J gene lost 2 bases, with 13 bases spanning the gap. The V gene's germline CDR1 is SQVTM and CDR2 ANQGSEA. The CDR3 DNA reads as TGCAGCGTTGATGTTAGTGGGGGGCAAGAGACCCAGTACTTC. It is translated as CSVDVSGGQETQYF.

The table lists this clone with a few counts. V is TRBV5-1 and J is TRBJ2-4; D is unresolved. Looked up from germline, CDR1 is SGHRS and CDR2 is YFSETQ. V was clipped by 0 bases and J by 3 bases, with 10 bases between them. This CDR3 has 15 residues. The CDR3 spells CASSLASGNKNIQYF. In nucleotides, the CDR3 is TGCGCCAGCAGCTTGGCCTCTGGGAACAAAAACATTCAGTACTTC. The full variable domain, rest sourced from reference TRBV5-1 and TRBJ2-4, is KAGVTQTPRYLIKTRGQQVTLSCSPISGHRSVSWYQQTPGQGLQFLFEYFSETQRNKGNFPGRFSGRQFSNSRSEMNVSTLELGDSALYLCASSLASGNKNIQYFGAGTRLSVL.

This clone occurred a few times. The chain joins TRBV18 to TRBJ2-7, with a tentative D call TRBD1 (5 bases). The CDR3 is 16 residues long. V was pared by 3 bases and J by 3 bases, with 18 bases between. The germline CDR1 and CDR2 sequences are KGHSH and LQKENI. This chain's CDR3 is CASSPGAGQGFYEQYF. The CDR3 coding sequence is TGTGCCAGCTCACCGGGTGCTGGGCAGGGATTCTACGAGCAGTACTTC.

The chain employs TRBV6-1 and TRBJ1-2, with unresolved D. The germline CDR1 and CDR2 sequences are MNHNS and SASEGT. CDR3 length: 15 residues. V lost 2 bases and J lost 0, with 10 bases in between. CDR3 in amino acids: CASSEMNSPNYGYTF. The CDR3 region has the DNA TGTGCCAGCAGTGAAATGAACAGTCCTAACTATGGCTACACCTTC.

This clone occurred a few times. V is TRBV4-1 and J is TRBJ1-3, with a tentative D call TRBD1 (5 bases). Trimming took off 1 base at V and 4 bases at J, with 14 bases between the two ends. CDR1 is MGHRA and CDR2 is YSYEKL in the germline V gene. CDR3 size: 16 residues. The CDR3 spells CASSQVSRAPGNTIYF. The CDR3 DNA reads as TGCGCCAGCAGCCAAGTTTCCAGGGCACCGGGAAACACCATATATTTT.